One T cell receptor beta chain is described in this entry. Sequencing used immunoSEQ multiplex PCR; TCRdb keeps in-frame clones, though not all of them. Here the sample spans hundreds of thousands of clones, approximately 78% being singletons. The data derive from a study of shared T cell receptors in the human thymus. Trimming shortened V by 4 bases and J by 6 bases, and 33 bases separated the two germline ends. Germline loops: CDR1 SGHNT, CDR2 YYREEE (reference sequence). The CDR3 is 20 amino acids. Separately, the same data were catalogued under a study of human thymus T cells. That study adds: Donation was from healthy Finnish infants who were having corrective surgery that addressed congenital heart defects. Corrective cardiac surgery supplied the resected thymus tissue. Repertoires from thymus and blood appeared to show biased V and J gene usage. Among unrelated individuals, related research reported thymic repertoires that overlapped highly.

Sequenced sample: thymocytes. V gene TRBV5-4 combines with J gene TRBJ2-3, with D possibly matching TRBD2 (7 bases). The origin of this receptor is a boy younger than two with a congenital heart defect. The CDR3 DNA reads as TGTGCCAGCAGCCCAGGGGACACCGAAGGACTAGGCGATGTTTTGGATACGCAGTATTTT. It is translated as CASSPGDTEGLGDVLDTQYF.